This T cell receptor beta chain appears in the sequencing data of a study of metastatic and nonmetastatic thyroid tumors. Overall study context: The study looked at repertoires side by side in blood and in tumor or nodule tissue from malignant and benign thyroid patients. Notes on the study in general: It was reported that TCR beta diversity was significantly higher in malignant thyroid tumors than benign nodules, in blood and tumor.

Authors' data handling: Between-group CDR3 differences, defined by clinicopathological status, yielded a distant-metastasis classifier for papillary thyroid cancer. TCRdb reanalyzed the PCR reads via MiXCR. What appears here as the V and J calls and clone size reflects TCRdb's work, not the paper's. This sample yields roughly 40,000 clones, of which about an eighth are seen a single time; roughly 10% belongs to the top ten. Prior to thyroid surgery, none of the patients had received any treatment. The CDR3 sequence is 14 residues long. With 6 bases removed from V and 7 bases from J, the gap between germline ends came to 13 bases. Germline V gives CDR1 MDHEN, CDR2 SYDVKM. Remarks on this clone: Its antigen remains unknown.

This TCR came from a male donor with papillary thyroid cancer or a benign thyroid nodule (not recorded which). Some clones in this sample may be carry-over from other donors' samples. Input material: blood. The chain recombines TRBV28 with TRBJ1-6, with a tentative D call TRBD1 (5 bases). CDR3 bases: TGTGCCAGCAGAAGTACGGGGGGGAATTCACCCCTCCACTTT. Amino acids: CASRSTGGNSPLHF. The whole variable domain, remainder taken from reference TRBV28 and TRBJ1-6, is DVKVTQSSRYLVKRTGEKVFLECVQDMDHENMFWYRQDPGLGLRLIYFSYDVKMKEKGDIPEGYSVSREKKERFSLILESASTNQTSMYLCASRSTGGNSPLHFGNGTRLTVT.